Listed here are 9 T cell receptor beta chains from one sample, sequenced in a study of control samples from healthy donors and cancer patients. The assay was immunoSEQ multiplex PCR, and TCRdb's table has in-frame clones only and misses some. The table records roughly 100,000 clones, about 89% of them present only once. The sequenced sample consisted of PBMCs. The receptors were gathered from a man aged 55 to 70 with lung cancer.

J is TRBJ2-4 and V is TRBV6-6, with 15 bases matching TRBD2. The germline V gene encodes CDR1 MNHNY and CDR2 SVGAGI (reference sequence). V lost 5 bases and J lost 0; bases outside the gene matches: 5. The CDR3 sequence is 18 residues long. Here the CDR3 reads CASSPGLAGGRAKNIQYF. The CDR3 bases are TGTGCCAGCAGTCCGGGACTAGCGGGGGGCAGAGCCAAAAACATTCAGTACTTC.

The V and J genes are TRBV5-1 and TRBJ1-3; D is undetermined. The CDR3 consists of 14 residues. V lost 4 bases to trimming and J lost 4 bases, with 12 bases between them. Germline V lookup: CDR1 SGHRS, CDR2 YFSETQ. The CDR3 region has the DNA TGCGCCAGCAGCAACGCCATGCACGGAAACACCATATATTTT. It is translated as CASSNAMHGNTIYF.

V is TRBV4-1 and J is TRBJ1-1, with 8 bases that match TRBD1. The CDR3 extends over 15 amino acids. The junction had 7 bases not matched to a gene; V was cut back by 0 bases and J by 7 bases. Germline loops: CDR1 MGHRA, CDR2 YSYEKL. CDR3 bases: TGCGCCAGCAGCCAAGATGGCAGGGGGCAAATTGAAGCTTTCTTT. This sequence encodes CASSQDGRGQIEAFF.

V usage is TRBV6-5 and J usage is TRBJ2-7; no definite D call. The ends were cut back, 2 bases at V and 7 bases at J, with 15 bases in the middle. Germline lookup yields CDR1 MNHEY and CDR2 SVGAGI. This CDR3 spans 14 amino acids. CDR3 sequence (DNA): TGTGCCAGCAGTTACCAGGCAGAAAACGGAGAGCAGTACTTC. This codes for CASSYQAENGEQYF.

This sequence joins TRBV7-9 and TRBJ1-1; D gene ambiguous. Per the germline V gene, CDR1 is SEHNR and CDR2 is FQNEAQ (reference sequence). The CDR3 has 13 amino acids. V gave up 3 bases and J gave up 1 base, with 6 bases separating them. CDR3 region: CASSFNRNTEAFF. CDR3 DNA sequence: TGTGCCAGCAGCTTTAACAGGAACACTGAAGCTTTCTTT. Full variable domain (remainder filled in from reference TRBV7-9 and TRBJ1-1): DTGVSQNPRHKITKRGQNVTFRCDPISEHNRLYWYRQTLGQGPEFLTYFQNEAQLEKSRLLSDRFSAERPKGSFSTLEIQRTEQGDSAMYLCASSFNRNTEAFFGQGTRLTVV.

This chain joins TRBV7-3 and TRBJ1-1; D gene uncertain. Germline-derived CDR1 and CDR2 are SGHTA and FQGTGA. The CDR3 has 15 residues. Trimming removed 5 bases at V and 5 bases at J, with 18 bases between. The CDR3, as DNA: TGTGCCAGCAGCCAGCAAGCCGTCAGTGGGACTGAAGCTTTCTTT. Translated, it gives CASSQQAVSGTEAFF.

The genes are TRBV3-1 (or the pseudogene TRBV3-2) and TRBJ2-7; D not certain. The CDR3 spans 12 residues. Per the germline V gene, CDR1 is LGHDT and CDR2 is YNNKEL (reference sequence). V dropped 6 bases and J dropped 7 bases, with 13 bases sitting between them. CDR3 in amino acids: CASSSSSREQYF. The CDR3 nucleotides are TGTGCCAGCAGTTCCTCGAGTAGGGAGCAGTACTTC.

This chain connects TRBV24-1 to TRBJ1-2, with D possibly TRBD1 on 5 matching bases. The V end lost 4 bases, the J end lost 8 bases, and 13 bases lay between the germline ends. There are 13 residues in the CDR3. Germline CDR1 and CDR2: KGHDR and SFDVKD. CDR3: CATSDRVTDGYTF. The CDR3 coding sequence is TGTGCCACCAGTGACAGGGTTACGGACGGCTACACCTTC.

This chain connects TRBV2 to TRBJ1-5, with TRBD1 matching over 7 bases. Germline values: CDR1 SNHLY, CDR2 FYNNEI. V was clipped by 7 bases and J by 2 bases; unmatched bases: 14. This CDR3 is built from 17 residues. The CDR3: CASTFLGDRVGNQPQHF. The CDR3 DNA follows: TGTGCCAGCACGTTCCTCGGAGACAGGGTGGGCAATCAGCCCCAGCATTTT.